Listed below are T cell receptor beta chains from one sample, sequenced in a study of T cell repertoires in cytomegalovirus infection. Their antigens are not known. TCRdb passed the reads through MiXCR, listing each CDR3 protein once. The sample has tens of thousands of distinct CDR3 sequences, roughly 20% seen once; the top ten hold roughly 90%. The sequenced sample was CD8+ T cells from cultured PBMCs, obtained from culture after CMV antigen stimulation. The origin of the receptors is a human donor in good health (CMV status not recorded). Some clones in this sample may be carry-over from other donors' samples. Each CDR3 is given without its conserved first and last residue. Fields, in order: J gene, V gene, CDR3 protein.

J: TRBJ2-7; V: TRBV7-2; CDR3: ASSSPGQNRSEQY
J: TRBJ2-1; V: TRBV27; CDR3: ASSPGGLSNEQF
J: TRBJ2-2; V: TRBV7-3; CDR3: ASSEQGLRAGELF
J: TRBJ1-6; V: TRBV28; CDR3: ASSVGDSPLH
J: TRBJ1-2; V: TRBV19; CDR3: ASSPTTGLYGYT
J: TRBJ2-5; V: TRBV7-2; CDR3: ASSLEWGGQETQY
J: TRBJ1-1; V: TRBV7-8; CDR3: ASSRTSNTEAF
J: TRBJ2-3; V: TRBV12-3/TRBV12-4; CDR3: ASSSGAGLDTQY
J: TRBJ2-2; V: TRBV7-8; CDR3: ASSLTSGRIRTRELF
J: TRBJ1-4; V: TRBV11-3; CDR3: ASSPIGLMVEKLF
J: TRBJ1-1; V: TRBV7-8; CDR3: ASSQYKNTEAF
J: TRBJ1-1; V: TRBV5-1; CDR3: ASSLQGWSDEAF
J: TRBJ2-3; V: TRBV12-3/TRBV12-4; CDR3: ASLIWGQSTDTQY
J: TRBJ2-7; V: TRBV5-1; CDR3: ASSFNPGEEQY
J: TRBJ2-7; V: TRBV7-2; CDR3: ASSLNRGTLYYEQY
J: TRBJ1-2; V: TRBV27; CDR3: ASSPGVGGYT
J: TRBJ1-2; V: TRBV6-5; CDR3: ASSYLGQADYGYT
J: TRBJ1-1; V: TRBV19; CDR3: ASSLGNTEAF
J: TRBJ1-5; V: TRBV7-2; CDR3: ASSLALAGGNQPQH
J: TRBJ2-1; V: TRBV12-3/TRBV12-4; CDR3: ASLGTSGTPSYNEQF
J: TRBJ2-3; V: TRBV7-2; CDR3: ASSLRLAESTDTQY
J: TRBJ1-2; V: TRBV27; CDR3: ASSPGRGSVNYGYT
J: TRBJ2-1; V: TRBV7-8; CDR3: ASSFPFTGANEQF
J: TRBJ2-3; V: TRBV7-8; CDR3: ASSLQSEAGALSTDTQY
J: TRBJ2-4; V: TRBV25-1; CDR3: ASSGRQGTAKNIQY
J: TRBJ1-1; V: TRBV27; CDR3: ASSLARFGTEAF
J: TRBJ2-2; V: TRBV14; CDR3: ASSQGFARGIETGELF
J: TRBJ2-1; V: TRBV6-2/TRBV6-3; CDR3: ASSYDFSIEQF
J: TRBJ2-5; V: TRBV7-9; CDR3: ASSLEGWETQY
J: TRBJ2-2; V: TRBV4-3; CDR3: ASSQDLGLETRELF
J: TRBJ2-1; V: TRBV19; CDR3: ASNLGTGGSYNEQF
J: TRBJ1-1; V: TRBV28; CDR3: ASSDPSTGGGMNTEAF
J: TRBJ1-1; V: TRBV7-2; CDR3: ASSLASRSHDEAF
J: TRBJ2-7; V: TRBV7-9; CDR3: ASSGGTSGVYEQY
J: TRBJ2-7; V: TRBV7-2; CDR3: ASSWGLAGDEQY
J: TRBJ1-2; V: TRBV6-2/TRBV6-3; CDR3: ASTRDRTDHNYGYT
J: TRBJ2-1; V: TRBV7-4; CDR3: ASSIHNEQF
J: TRBJ2-7; V: TRBV7-6; CDR3: ASSPGSSGSSYEQY
J: TRBJ2-1; V: TRBV7-2; CDR3: ASSSGPSSYNEQF
J: TRBJ2-2; V: TRBV28; CDR3: ASRLAWPGNTGELF
J: TRBJ1-1; V: TRBV7-6; CDR3: ASSLPRTGYEAF
J: TRBJ1-1; V: TRBV7-9; CDR3: ASSAPEAF
J: TRBJ1-4; V: TRBV7-8; CDR3: ASSLQPGQTNEKLF
J: TRBJ2-1; V: TRBV10-3; CDR3: AISDPGFDEQF
J: TRBJ2-5; V: TRBV27; CDR3: ASSSLTFQETQY
J: TRBJ2-7; V: TRBV7-2; CDR3: ASSLLRENEQY
J: TRBJ2-1; V: TRBV19; CDR3: ASSTLSDSYNEQF
J: TRBJ2-3; V: TRBV7-6; CDR3: ASSGLAGATRTDTQY
J: TRBJ1-1; V: TRBV7-9; CDR3: ASRPGHSNTEAF
J: TRBJ2-1; V: TRBV20-1; CDR3: SARGGTGEIDEQF
J: TRBJ2-2; V: TRBV12-5; CDR3: ASGLVLTGTNTGELF
J: TRBJ2-7; V: TRBV11-1; CDR3: ASSSRWNFYEQY
J: TRBJ2-1; V: TRBV30; CDR3: AWSVPGEAPYNEQF
J: TRBJ2-1; V: TRBV15; CDR3: ATSSRDGYNEQF
J: TRBJ2-1; V: TRBV7-2; CDR3: ASSPQGNNEQF
J: TRBJ2-2; V: TRBV7-8; CDR3: ASSLSLQVPSTRELF
J: TRBJ1-1; V: TRBV19; CDR3: ASSMSRWYEAF
J: TRBJ2-3; V: TRBV6-2/TRBV6-3; CDR3: ASSGQRGRTDTQY
J: TRBJ2-5; V: TRBV11-1; CDR3: ASSQEETQY
J: TRBJ2-2; V: TRBV4-3; CDR3: ASRQGANTGELF